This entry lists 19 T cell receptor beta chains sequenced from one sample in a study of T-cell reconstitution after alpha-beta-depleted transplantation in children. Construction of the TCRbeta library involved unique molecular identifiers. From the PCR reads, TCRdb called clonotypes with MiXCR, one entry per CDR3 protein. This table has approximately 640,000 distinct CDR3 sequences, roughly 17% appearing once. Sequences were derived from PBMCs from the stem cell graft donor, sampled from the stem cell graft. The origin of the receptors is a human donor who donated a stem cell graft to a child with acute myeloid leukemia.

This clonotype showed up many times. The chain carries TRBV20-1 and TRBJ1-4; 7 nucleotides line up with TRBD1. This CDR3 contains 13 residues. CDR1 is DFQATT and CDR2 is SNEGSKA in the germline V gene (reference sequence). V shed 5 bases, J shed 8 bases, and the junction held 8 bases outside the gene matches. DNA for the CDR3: TGCAGTGCTCCGGACAGGATCCCGGAAAAACTGTTTTTT. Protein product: CSAPDRIPEKLFF.

The CDR3 region is CSARDLAAGGGPLHF. The CDR3 nucleotides read TGCAGTGCTAGAGATTTGGCAGCTGGGGGGGGACCCCTCCACTTT. V usage is TRBV20-1 and J usage is TRBJ1-6; D possibly corresponds to TRBD1 (5 bases). The germline V gene has CDR1 DFQATT and CDR2 SNEGSKA (reference sequence). This CDR3 region has 15 residues. V was trimmed by 0 bases and J by 12 bases, leaving 18 bases between them.

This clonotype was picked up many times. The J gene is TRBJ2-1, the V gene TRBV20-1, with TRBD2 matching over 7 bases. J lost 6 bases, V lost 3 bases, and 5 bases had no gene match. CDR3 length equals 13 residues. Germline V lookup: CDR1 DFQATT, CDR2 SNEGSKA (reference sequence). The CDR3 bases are TGCAGTGCTAGCGTAATAGCGGGCAATGAGCAGTTCTTC. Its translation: CSASVIAGNEQFF.

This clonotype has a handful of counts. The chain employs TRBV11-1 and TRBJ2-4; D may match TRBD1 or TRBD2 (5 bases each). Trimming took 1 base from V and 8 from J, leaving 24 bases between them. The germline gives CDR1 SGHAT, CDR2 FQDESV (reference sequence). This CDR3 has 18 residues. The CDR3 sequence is CASSLDGVRGTRRDIQYF. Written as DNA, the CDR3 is TGTGCCAGCAGCTTAGACGGGGTGAGGGGTACCCGCCGGGACATTCAGTACTTC.

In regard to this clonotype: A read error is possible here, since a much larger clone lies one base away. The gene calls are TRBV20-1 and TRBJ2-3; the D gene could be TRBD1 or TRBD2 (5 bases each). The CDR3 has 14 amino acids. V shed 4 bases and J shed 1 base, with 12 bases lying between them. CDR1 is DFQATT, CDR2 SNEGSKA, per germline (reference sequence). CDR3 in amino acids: CSANRDGCTDTQYF. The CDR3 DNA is TGCAGTGCTAACCGGGACGGCTGCACAGATACGCAGTATTTT.

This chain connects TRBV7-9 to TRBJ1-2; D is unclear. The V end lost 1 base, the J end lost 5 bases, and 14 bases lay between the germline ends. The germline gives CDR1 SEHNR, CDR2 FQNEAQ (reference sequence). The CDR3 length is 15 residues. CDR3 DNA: TGTGCCAGCAGCTTAGAAGGAGGGCACCCGTATGGCTACACCTTC. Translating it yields CASSLEGGHPYGYTF.

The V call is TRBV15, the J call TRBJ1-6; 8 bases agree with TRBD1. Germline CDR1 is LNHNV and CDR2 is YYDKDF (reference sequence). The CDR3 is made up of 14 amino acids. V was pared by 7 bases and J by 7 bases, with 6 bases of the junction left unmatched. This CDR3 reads CATTDRAGNSPLHF. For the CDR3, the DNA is TGTGCCACCACGGACAGGGCAGGAAATTCACCCCTCCACTTT.

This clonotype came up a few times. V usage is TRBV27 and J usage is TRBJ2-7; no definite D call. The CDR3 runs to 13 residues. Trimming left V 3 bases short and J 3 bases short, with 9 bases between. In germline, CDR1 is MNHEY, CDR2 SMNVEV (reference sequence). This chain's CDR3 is CASSFGSGYEQYF. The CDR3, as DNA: TGTGCCAGCAGTTTCGGGTCAGGCTACGAGCAGTACTTC.

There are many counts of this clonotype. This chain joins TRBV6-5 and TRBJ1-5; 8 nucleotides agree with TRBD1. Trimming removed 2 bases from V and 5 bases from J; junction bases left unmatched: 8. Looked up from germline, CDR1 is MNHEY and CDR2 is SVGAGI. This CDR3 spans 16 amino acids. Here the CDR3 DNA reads TGTGCCAGCAGTTACGAGGACAGGGCAACCTATCAGCCCCAGCATTTT. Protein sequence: CASSYEDRATYQPQHF.

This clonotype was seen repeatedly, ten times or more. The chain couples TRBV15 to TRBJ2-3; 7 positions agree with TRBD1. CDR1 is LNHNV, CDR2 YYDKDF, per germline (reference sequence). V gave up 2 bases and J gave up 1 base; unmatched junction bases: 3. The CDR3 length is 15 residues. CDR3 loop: CATSRRQGGTDTQYF. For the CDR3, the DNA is TGTGCCACCAGCAGAAGACAGGGTGGCACAGATACGCAGTATTTT.

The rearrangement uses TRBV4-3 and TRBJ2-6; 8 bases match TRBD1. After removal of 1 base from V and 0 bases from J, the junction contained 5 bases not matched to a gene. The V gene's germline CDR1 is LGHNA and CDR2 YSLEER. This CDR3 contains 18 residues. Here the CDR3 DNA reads TGCGCCAGCAGCCAAGGGACAGGGCTCAACTCTGGGGCCAACGTCCTGACTTTC. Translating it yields CASSQGTGLNSGANVLTF.

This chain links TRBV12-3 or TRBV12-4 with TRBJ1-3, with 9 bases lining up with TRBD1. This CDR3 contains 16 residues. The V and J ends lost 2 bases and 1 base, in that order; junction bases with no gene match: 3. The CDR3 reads CASSLTGTGSGNTIYF. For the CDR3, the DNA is TGTGCCAGCAGTTTAACCGGGACAGGGTCTGGAAACACCATATATTTT.

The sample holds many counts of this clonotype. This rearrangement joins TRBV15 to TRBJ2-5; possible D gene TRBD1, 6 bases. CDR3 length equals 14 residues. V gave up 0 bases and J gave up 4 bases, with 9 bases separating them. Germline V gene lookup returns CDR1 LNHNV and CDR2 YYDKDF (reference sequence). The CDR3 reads CATSRERGGETQYF. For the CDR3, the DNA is TGTGCCACCAGCAGAGAAAGAGGGGGAGAGACCCAGTACTTC.

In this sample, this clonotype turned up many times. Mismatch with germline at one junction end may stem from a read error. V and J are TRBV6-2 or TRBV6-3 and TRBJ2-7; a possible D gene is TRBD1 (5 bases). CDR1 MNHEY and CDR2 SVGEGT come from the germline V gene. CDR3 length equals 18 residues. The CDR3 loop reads CASSYGRLTELHLPSVNF. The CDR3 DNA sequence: TGTGCCAGCAGTTATGGCCGATTGACAGAACTACACCTACCTTCTGTAAACTTC.

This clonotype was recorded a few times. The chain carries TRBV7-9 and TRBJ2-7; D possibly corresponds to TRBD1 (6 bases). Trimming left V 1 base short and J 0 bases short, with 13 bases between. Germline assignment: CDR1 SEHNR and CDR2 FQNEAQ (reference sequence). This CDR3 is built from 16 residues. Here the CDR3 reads CASSLGEGHLSYEQYF. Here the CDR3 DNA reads TGTGCCAGCAGCTTAGGTGAGGGACACCTCTCCTACGAGCAGTACTTC.

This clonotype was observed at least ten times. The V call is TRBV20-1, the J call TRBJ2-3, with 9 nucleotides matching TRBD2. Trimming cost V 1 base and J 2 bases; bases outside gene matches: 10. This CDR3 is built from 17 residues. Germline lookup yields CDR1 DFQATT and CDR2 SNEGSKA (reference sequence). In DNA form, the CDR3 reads TGCAGTGCTAGAGTACCCGGGGAGCGGGGGGTCACAGATACGCAGTATTTT. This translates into CSARVPGERGVTDTQYF.

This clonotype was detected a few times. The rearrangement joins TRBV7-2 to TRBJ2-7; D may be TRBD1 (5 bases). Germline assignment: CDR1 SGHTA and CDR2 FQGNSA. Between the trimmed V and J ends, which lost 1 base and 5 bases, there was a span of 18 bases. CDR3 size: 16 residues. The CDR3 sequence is CASSLVGLNRLNEQYF. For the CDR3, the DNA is TGTGCCAGCAGCTTAGTGGGTTTGAACAGGTTGAACGAGCAGTACTTC.

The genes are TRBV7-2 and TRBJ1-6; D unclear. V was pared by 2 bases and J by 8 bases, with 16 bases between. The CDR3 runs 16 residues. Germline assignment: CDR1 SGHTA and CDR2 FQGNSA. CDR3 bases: TGTGCCAGCAGCTTAATGGGTTTGATTGGGGATTCACCCCTCCACTTT. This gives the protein CASSLMGLIGDSPLHF.

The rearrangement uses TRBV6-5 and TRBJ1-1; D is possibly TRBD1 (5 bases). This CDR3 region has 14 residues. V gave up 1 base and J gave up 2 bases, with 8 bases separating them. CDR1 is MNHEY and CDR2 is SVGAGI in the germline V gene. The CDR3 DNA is TGTGCCAGCAGTTACTACGGGGACAACACTGAAGCTTTCTTT. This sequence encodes CASSYYGDNTEAFF.